These 11 T cell receptor beta chains originate from one sample sequenced in a study of identifying expanded T cells in peripheral blood. TCRdb's copy holds only in-frame clones and misses some; the assay was immunoSEQ multiplex PCR. The sample records under 95,000 clones, approximately 91% being singletons. The sequencing sample was made of blood. The source of these receptors is a person between 18 and 75 years old in good health.

Details on this clone: Relative to the germline gene, one junction end is altered; a read error may explain this. V usage is TRBV9 and J usage is TRBJ1-2, with a possible D match to TRBD1 (5 bases). This CDR3 has 15 amino acids. Germline lookup yields CDR1 SGDLS and CDR2 YYNGEE. As DNA, the CDR3 is TGTGCCAGCAGCGTAGAAGGGACCACTAACAATGGCTACACCTTC. Amino acid sequence: CASSVEGTTNNGYTF.

At least ten counts were recorded for this clone. The V call is TRBV15, the J call TRBJ1-2; 9 nucleotides match TRBD1. The V gene end was trimmed by 0 bases and the J gene end by 4 bases; junction bases not matched to a gene: 6. This CDR3 is 16 amino acids long. Germline V gene sequence: CDR1 LNHNV, CDR2 YYDKDF (reference sequence). The DNA for the CDR3 is TGTGCCACCAGCAGAGATCAGGGGACAGGGAGCTATGGCTACACCTTC. This encodes CATSRDQGTGSYGYTF.

Only a few counts were recorded for this clone. This chain links TRBV7-7 with TRBJ1-1; D ambiguous. Looked up from germline, CDR1 is SSHAT and CDR2 is FNYEAQ (reference sequence). The CDR3 spans 11 residues. CDR3 bases: TGTGCTGTCGGTGGGAACACTGAAGCTTTCTTT. Translating it yields CAVGGNTEAFF.

Note on this clone: The junction shows a germline mismatch at one end, possibly a read error. CDR3 coding DNA: TGTGCCAACAGTTACTCCCTACCCCGCGAAGCTTTCTTT. Protein product: CANSYSLPREAFF. The chain joins TRBV6-6 to TRBJ1-1; D gene ambiguous. This CDR3 comprises 13 residues. Germline V CDR1 and CDR2: MNHNY, SVGAGI (reference sequence).

J is TRBJ2-3 and V is TRBV2; 7 bases are a match to TRBD1. Germline V gene data show CDR1 as SNHLY and CDR2 as FYNNEI. V trimming: 7 bases; J trimming: 2 bases; junction bases outside the gene matches: 15. CDR3 length equals 17 residues. CDR3 in DNA: TGTGCCAGCAAAGGGGGCCTAGAGGGGTTGGTCACAGATACGCAGTATTTT. Translating gives CASKGGLEGLVTDTQYF.

V and J are TRBV10-3 and TRBJ2-7; TRBD2 might be the D (5 bases). Germline assignment: CDR1 ENHRY and CDR2 SYGVKD. The CDR3 runs 11 residues. V gave up 7 bases and J gave up 6 bases, with 10 bases separating them. The chain's CDR3 is CAINWAGEQYF. DNA for the CDR3: TGTGCCATCAATTGGGCGGGCGAGCAGTACTTC.

V gene TRBV6-6 combines with J gene TRBJ2-3; maybe TRBD2 (5 bases). The CDR3 covers 13 residues. Germline values: CDR1 MNHNY, CDR2 SVGAGI (reference sequence). Trimming took 8 bases from V and 4 from J, leaving 13 bases between them. CDR3 nucleotides: TGTGCCAGCCAACTAAGAGGGTCAGATACGCAGTATTTT. Translated, it gives CASQLRGSDTQYF.

The chain couples TRBV5-4 to TRBJ1-2, with 12 positions matching TRBD1. The germline gives CDR1 SGHNT, CDR2 YYREEE (reference sequence). With 3 bases clipped from V and 1 base from J, the junction kept 7 bases outside the gene matches. This CDR3 is built from 17 residues. The CDR3 is CASSSGQGAQGNYGYTF. The CDR3 DNA reads TGTGCCAGCAGCTCGGGACAGGGGGCGCAGGGTAACTATGGCTACACCTTC.

The CDR3 loop reads CASSLDRGGTGELFF. DNA for the CDR3: TGCGCCAGCAGCTTGGACAGGGGAGGAACCGGGGAGCTGTTTTTT. The chain couples TRBV5-1 to TRBJ2-2; D might be TRBD1 (7 bases). Trimming took off 0 bases at V and 5 bases at J, with 11 bases between the two ends. Germline CDR1 and CDR2: SGHRS and YFSETQ. The CDR3 has 15 residues.

This clone came up once. The rearrangement uses TRBV18 and TRBJ2-5, with 11 nucleotides matching TRBD2. The CDR3 has 16 residues. Germline V lookup: CDR1 KGHSH, CDR2 LQKENI. The ends lost 4 bases at V and 3 bases at J; junction bases unmatched: 7. CDR3 amino acids: CASSLLGTSGKETQYF. The CDR3 bases are TGTGCCAGCTCACTTCTCGGGACTAGCGGTAAAGAGACCCAGTACTTC.

The V and J genes are TRBV18 and TRBJ2-5; TRBD2 is a possible D gene (7 bases). The ends were cut back, 3 bases at V and 1 base at J, with 21 bases in the middle. The CDR3 runs to 18 residues. Germline V CDR1 and CDR2: KGHSH, LQKENI. CDR3 nucleotides: TGTGCCAGCTCACCCAAGGGCCTACGGGGAGGGGGCCAAGAGACCCAGTACTTC. Protein: CASSPKGLRGGGQETQYF.